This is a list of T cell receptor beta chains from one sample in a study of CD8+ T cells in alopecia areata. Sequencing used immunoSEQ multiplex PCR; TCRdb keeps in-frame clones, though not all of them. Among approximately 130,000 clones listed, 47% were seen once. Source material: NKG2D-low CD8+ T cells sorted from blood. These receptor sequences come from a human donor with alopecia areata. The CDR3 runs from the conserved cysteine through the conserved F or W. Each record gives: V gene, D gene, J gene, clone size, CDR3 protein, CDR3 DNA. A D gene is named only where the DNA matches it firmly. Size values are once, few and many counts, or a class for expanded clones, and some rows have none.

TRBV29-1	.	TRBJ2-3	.	CSVEMVAEYTDTQYF	TGCAGCGTTGAGATGGTAGCGGAGTACACAGATACGCAGTATTTT
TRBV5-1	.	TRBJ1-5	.	CASSLGTSQPQHF	TGCGCCAGCAGCTTGGGGACAAGTCAGCCCCAGCATTTT
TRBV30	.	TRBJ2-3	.	CAWNLLGTDTQYF	TGTGCCTGGAATTTGCTGGGTACAGATACGCAGTATTTT
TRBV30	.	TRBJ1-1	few	CAWSSAGLNTEAFF	TGTGCCTGGAGTTCGGCCGGCCTGAACACTGAAGCTTTCTTT
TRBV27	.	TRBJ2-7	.	CASSFRDGYEQYF	TGTGCCAGCAGTTTCCGGGACGGATACGAGCAGTACTTC
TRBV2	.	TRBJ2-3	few	CASYAEGRTDTQYF	TGTGCCAGCTATGCCGAGGGCCGCACAGATACGCAGTATTTT
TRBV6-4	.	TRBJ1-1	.	CASSERDDTEAFF	TGTGCCAGCAGTGAACGTGATGACACTGAAGCTTTCTTT
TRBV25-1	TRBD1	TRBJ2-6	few	CASSAGTGDGANVLTF	TGTGCCAGCAGTGCCGGGACAGGGGACGGGGCCAACGTCCTGACTTTC
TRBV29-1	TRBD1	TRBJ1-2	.	CSVSRDRQSDYGYTF	TGCAGCGTAAGCCGGGACAGACAGAGTGACTATGGCTACACCTTC
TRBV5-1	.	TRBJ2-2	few	CASSLTGDYTGELFF	TGCGCCAGCAGCTTAACAGGAGACTACACCGGGGAGCTGTTTTTT
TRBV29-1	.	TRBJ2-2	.	CSVWDGELFF	TGCAGCGTTTGGGACGGGGAGCTGTTTTTT
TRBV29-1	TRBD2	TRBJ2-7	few	CSVEEGQREGYEQYF	TGCAGCGTTGAGGAAGGTCAGCGGGAGGGCTACGAGCAGTACTTC
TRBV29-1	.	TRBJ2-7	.	CSVETITWQGGSYEQYF	TGCAGCGTTGAAACTATAACCTGGCAGGGTGGCTCCTACGAGCAGTACTTC
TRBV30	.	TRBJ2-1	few	CAWQSSSEQFF	TGTGCCTGGCAAAGCTCAAGTGAGCAGTTCTTC
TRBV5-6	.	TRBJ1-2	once	CASSIFGSGYGYTF	TGTGCCAGCAGCATCTTCGGGAGCGGCTATGGCTACACCTTC
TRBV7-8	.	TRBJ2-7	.	CASSLGRPDEQYF	TGTGCCAGCAGCTTAGGCAGGCCCGACGAGCAGTACTTC
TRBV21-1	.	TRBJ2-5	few	CASSNPVGLAGNQETQYF	TGTGCCAGCAGCAACCCAGTGGGACTAGCGGGGAATCAAGAGACCCAGTACTTC
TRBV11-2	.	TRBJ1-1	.	CASSLGAEAFF	TGTGCCAGCAGCTTAGGGGCTGAAGCTTTCTTT
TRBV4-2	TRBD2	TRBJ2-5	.	CASSRGLAGGETQYF	TGTGCCAGCAGCCGGGGACTAGCGGGTGGAGAGACCCAGTACTTC